This T cell receptor (beta chain) was found in a study of OX40 agonist ivuxolimab in advanced cancers. Overall study context: Patients received ivuxolimab, an intravenous treatment, every 2 weeks at 0.01 to 10 mg/kg.

Sequencing was performed with immunoSEQ multiplex PCR; in TCRdb, only in-frame clones are kept and a portion is missing. This table has around 76,000 clones, 85% to 90% appearing once. Whole-study findings and limits: At 0.1 to 3.0 mg/kg, clonal expansion of CD4+ and CD8+ blood T cells had occurred by week 6. Averaged across samples, CD8+ T cells carried more expanded clones than CD4+ did.

For this clone: Its matching antigen is unknown.

Germline CDR1 reads MGHRA; CDR2 reads YSYEKL. This CDR3 has 13 residues. Trimming removed 8 bases at V and 10 bases at J, with 20 bases between. This chain links TRBV4-1 with TRBJ1-1; weak D call: TRBD1 (6 bases). The clonotype was recovered from an adult with an advanced solid tumor such as melanoma, head and neck, liver or kidney cancer. Sequencing used CD4+ or CD8+ T cells sorted from blood, obtained in a trial of the OX40 agonist ivuxolimab. The chain's CDR3 is CASQGIQGNGAFF. CDR3 DNA sequence: TGCGCCAGCCAGGGGATACAGGGAAATGGAGCTTTCTTT.